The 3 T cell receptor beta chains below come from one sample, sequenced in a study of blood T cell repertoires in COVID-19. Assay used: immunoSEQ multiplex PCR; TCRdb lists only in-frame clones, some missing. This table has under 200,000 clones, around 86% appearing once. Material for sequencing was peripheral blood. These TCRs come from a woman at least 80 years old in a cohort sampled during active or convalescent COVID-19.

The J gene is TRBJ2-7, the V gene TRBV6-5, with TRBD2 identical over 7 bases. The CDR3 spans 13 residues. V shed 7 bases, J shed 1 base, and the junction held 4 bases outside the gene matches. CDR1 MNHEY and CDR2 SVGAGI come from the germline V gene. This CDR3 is CASTPGGSYEQYF. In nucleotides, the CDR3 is TGTGCCAGCACCCCGGGGGGTTCCTACGAGCAGTACTTC.

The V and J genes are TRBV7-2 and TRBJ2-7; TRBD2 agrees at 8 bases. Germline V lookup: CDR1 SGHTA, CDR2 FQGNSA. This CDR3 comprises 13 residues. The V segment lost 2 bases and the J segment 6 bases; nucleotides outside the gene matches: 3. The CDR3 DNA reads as TGTGCCAGCAGCTTACGGACTAGCCCCGAGCAGTACGTC. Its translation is CASSLRTSPEQYV.

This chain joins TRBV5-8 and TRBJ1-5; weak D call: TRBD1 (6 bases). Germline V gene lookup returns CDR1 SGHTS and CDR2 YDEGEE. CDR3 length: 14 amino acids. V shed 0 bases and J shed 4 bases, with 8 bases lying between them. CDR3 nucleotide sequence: TGTGCCAGCAGCTTGGGCAGGGGAAATCAGCCCCAGCATTTT. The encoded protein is CASSLGRGNQPQHF.